This entry describes one T cell receptor beta chain. The CDR3 runs to 14 residues. The V segment lost 10 bases and the J segment 6 bases; nucleotides outside the gene matches: 8. CDR1 and CDR2 (germline): SNHLY, FYNNEI. This record comes from a study of blood T cell repertoires in COVID-19. Study at large: Acute-phase and convalescent COVID-19 samples originated in the United States, Italy and Spain. In each case, the material was cDNA or gDNA derived from T cells, B-cell-depleted T cells, or PBMCs.

In the authors' workflow: From reference gene primer amplification, estimates of nucleated cell counts were derived. The method was immunoSEQ multiplex PCR; TCRdb's version includes in-frame clones alone and lacks a portion of them. V and J calls and clone size are copied from that table; D and trimming were computed from the DNA. In the table there are under 250,000 clones, around 88% of which are singletons. The chain uses TRBV2 and TRBJ1-6, with 8 nucleotides matching TRBD1. The sequencing input was peripheral blood. The sequence was collected from a man in his forties or fifties with active or convalescent COVID-19. This CDR3 is CAIIPRGLNSPLHF. CDR3 nucleotide sequence: TGTGCCATCATACCCAGGGGGCTTAATTCACCCCTCCACTTT. The entire variable domain, with the rest obtained from reference TRBV2 and TRBJ1-6, is as follows: EPEVTQTPSHQVTQMGQEVILRCVPISNHLYFYWYRQILGQKVEFLVSFYNNEISEKSEIFDDQFSVERPDGSNFTLKIRSTKLEDSAMYFCAIIPRGLNSPLHFGNGTRLTVT.